The sequence of this TCR beta chain was determined in a study of response to subunit inactivated influenza vaccine. Study-wide results and caveats: Authors suggested each seasonal influenza vaccination recruits few new T cells.

Remarks on this clonotype: What it binds is unknown.

TCRdb reprocessed the RT-PCR reads via MiXCR and lists one record per CDR3 protein. The table records about 310,000 distinct CDR3 sequences, 22% of them present only once. The receptor's source is a man between 50 and 75 years old who received an inactivated influenza vaccine. Sequencing used PBMCs from blood, obtained roughly 20 months after vaccination.

The CDR3 reads CASSVEVVVNPNTEAFF. The CDR3 DNA reads as TGTGCCAGCAGCGTAGAGGTAGTGGTCAACCCGAACACTGAAGCTTTCTTT. J is TRBJ1-1 and V is TRBV9; no definite D call. This CDR3 is built from 17 residues. V was pared by 0 bases and J by 1 base, with 16 bases between. The germline V gene has CDR1 SGDLS and CDR2 YYNGEE. Supplemented by reference TRBV9 and TRBJ1-1, the full variable domain reads DSGVTQTPKHLITATGQRVTLRCSPRSGDLSVYWYQQSLDQGLQFLIQYYNGEERAKGNILERFSAQQFPDLHSELNLSSLELGDSALYFCASSVEVVVNPNTEAFFGQGTRLTVV.